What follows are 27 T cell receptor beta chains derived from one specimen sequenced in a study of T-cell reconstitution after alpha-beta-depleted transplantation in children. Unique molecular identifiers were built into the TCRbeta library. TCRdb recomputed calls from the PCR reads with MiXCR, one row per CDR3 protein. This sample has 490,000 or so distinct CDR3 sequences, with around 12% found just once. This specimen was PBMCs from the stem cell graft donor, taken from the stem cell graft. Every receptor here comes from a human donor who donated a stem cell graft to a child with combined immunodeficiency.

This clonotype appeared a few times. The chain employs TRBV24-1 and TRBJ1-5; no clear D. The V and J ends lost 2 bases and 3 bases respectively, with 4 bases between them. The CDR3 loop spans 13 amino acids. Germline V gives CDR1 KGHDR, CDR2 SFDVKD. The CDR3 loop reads CATSDWNNQPQHF. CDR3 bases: TGTGCCACCAGTGATTGGAACAATCAGCCCCAGCATTTT.

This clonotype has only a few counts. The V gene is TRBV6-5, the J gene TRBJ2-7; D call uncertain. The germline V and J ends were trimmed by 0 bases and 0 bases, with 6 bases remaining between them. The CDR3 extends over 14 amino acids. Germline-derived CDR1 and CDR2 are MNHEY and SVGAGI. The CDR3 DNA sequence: TGTGCCAGCAGTTACTCTAGGAGCTCCTACGAGCAGTACTTC. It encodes CASSYSRSSYEQYF.

The CDR3 loop reads CASSFAGTPDSPLHF. The DNA of the CDR3 is TGTGCCAGCAGTTTCGCCGGGACACCAGATTCACCCCTCCACTTT. The genes are TRBV12-3 or TRBV12-4 and TRBJ1-6; possibly TRBD1 for D (6 bases). The CDR3 contains 15 residues. The V gene lost 3 bases and the J gene lost 8 bases, with 14 bases spanning the gap.

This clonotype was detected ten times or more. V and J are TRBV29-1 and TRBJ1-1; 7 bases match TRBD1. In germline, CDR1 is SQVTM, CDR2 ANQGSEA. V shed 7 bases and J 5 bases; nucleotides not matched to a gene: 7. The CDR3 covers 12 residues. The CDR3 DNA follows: TGCAGCGCCGACAGGGTAGGAACTGAAGCTTTCTTT. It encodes CSADRVGTEAFF.

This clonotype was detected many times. In DNA form, the CDR3 reads TGCGCCAGCAGCCAAGAATGGACAGGGGACTACACCTTC. This gives the protein CASSQEWTGDYTF. The chain is built from TRBV4-3 and TRBJ1-2, with 9 bases identical to TRBD1. Losses at the gene ends were 0 bases for V and 10 bases for J; bases not matched to a gene: 3. This CDR3 is 13 amino acids long. The germline V gene has CDR1 LGHNA and CDR2 YSLEER.

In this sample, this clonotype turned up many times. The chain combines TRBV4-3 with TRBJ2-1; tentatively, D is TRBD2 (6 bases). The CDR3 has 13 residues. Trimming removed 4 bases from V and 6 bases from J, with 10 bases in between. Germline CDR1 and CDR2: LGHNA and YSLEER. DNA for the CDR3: TGCGCCAGCAGCCCCCTAGCGCTCAATGAGCAGTTCTTC. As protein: CASSPLALNEQFF.

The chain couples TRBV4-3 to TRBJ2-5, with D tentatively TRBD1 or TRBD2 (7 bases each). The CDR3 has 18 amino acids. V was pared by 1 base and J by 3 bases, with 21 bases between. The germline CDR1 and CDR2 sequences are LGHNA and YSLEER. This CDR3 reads CASSQGGGTVSWEETQYF. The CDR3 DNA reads TGCGCCAGCAGCCAAGGGGGGGGGACAGTCAGCTGGGAAGAGACCCAGTACTTC.

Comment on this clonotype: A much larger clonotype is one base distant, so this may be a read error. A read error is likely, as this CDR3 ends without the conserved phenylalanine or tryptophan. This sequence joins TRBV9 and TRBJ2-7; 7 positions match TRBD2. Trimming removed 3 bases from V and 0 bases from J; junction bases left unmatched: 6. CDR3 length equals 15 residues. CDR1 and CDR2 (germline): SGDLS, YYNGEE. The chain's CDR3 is CASSAYAGDSYEQYL. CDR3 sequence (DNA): TGTGCCAGCAGCGCCTACGCGGGAGACTCCTACGAGCAGTACCTC.

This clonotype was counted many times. CDR3 amino acids: CSGIGTGLNYGYTF. The DNA for the CDR3 is TGCAGTGGTATTGGGACAGGCTTAAACTATGGCTACACCTTC. The chain joins TRBV20-1 to TRBJ1-2; 8 bases agree with TRBD1. Germline CDR1 DFQATT, CDR2 SNEGSKA (reference sequence). Germline trimming cut 7 bases from V and 2 bases from J; bases unmatched to any gene: 9. This CDR3 region has 14 residues.

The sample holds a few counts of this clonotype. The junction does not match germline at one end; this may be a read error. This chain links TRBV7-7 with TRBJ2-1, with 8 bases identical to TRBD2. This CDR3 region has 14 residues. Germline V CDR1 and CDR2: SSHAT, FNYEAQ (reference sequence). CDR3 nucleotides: TGTGCTAGCAGCTACCGGACTAGCATGGATGAGCAGTTCTTC. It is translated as CASSYRTSMDEQFF. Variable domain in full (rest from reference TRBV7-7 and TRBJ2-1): GAGVSQSPRYKVTKRGQDVTLRCDPISSHATLYWYQQALGQGPEFLTYFNYEAQPDKSGLPSDRFSAERPEGSISTLTIQRTEQRDSAMYRCASSYRTSMDEQFFGPGTRLTVL.

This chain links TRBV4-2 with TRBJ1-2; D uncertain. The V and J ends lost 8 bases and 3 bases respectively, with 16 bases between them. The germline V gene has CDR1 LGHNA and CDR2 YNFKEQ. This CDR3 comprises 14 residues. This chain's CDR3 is CASGDSTRDYGYTF. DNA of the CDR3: TGTGCCAGCGGCGACTCGACTCGAGACTATGGCTACACCTTC.

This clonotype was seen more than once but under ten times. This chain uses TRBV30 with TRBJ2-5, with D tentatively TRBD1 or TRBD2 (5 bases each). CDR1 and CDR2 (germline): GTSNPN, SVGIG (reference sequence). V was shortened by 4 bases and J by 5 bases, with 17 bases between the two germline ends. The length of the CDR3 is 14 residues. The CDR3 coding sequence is TGTGCCTGGAAAGTCGGCCTTGAGGGGGAGACCCAGTACTTC. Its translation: CAWKVGLEGETQYF.

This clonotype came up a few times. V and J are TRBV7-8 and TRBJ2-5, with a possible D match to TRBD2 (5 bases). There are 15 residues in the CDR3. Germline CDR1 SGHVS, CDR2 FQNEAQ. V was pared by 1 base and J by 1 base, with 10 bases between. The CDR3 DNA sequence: TGTGCCAGCAGCTTAGTCGGGATGTCCCAAGAGACCCAGTACTTC. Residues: CASSLVGMSQETQYF.

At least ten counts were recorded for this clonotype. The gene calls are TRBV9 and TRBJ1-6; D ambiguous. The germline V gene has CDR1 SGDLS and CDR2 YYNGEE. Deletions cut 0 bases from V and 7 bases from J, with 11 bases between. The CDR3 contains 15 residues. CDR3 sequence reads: CASSVDGGGNSPLHF. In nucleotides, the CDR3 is TGTGCCAGCAGCGTAGATGGTGGAGGGAATTCACCCCTCCACTTT.

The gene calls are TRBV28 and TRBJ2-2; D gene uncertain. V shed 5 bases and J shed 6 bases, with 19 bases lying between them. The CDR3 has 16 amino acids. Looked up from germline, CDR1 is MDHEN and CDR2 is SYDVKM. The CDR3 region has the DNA TGTGCCAGCAGTCCCTGGGCTAGGCGGCTCCCCGGGGAGCTGTTTTTT. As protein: CASSPWARRLPGELFF. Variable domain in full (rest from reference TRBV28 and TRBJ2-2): DVKVTQSSRYLVKRTGEKVFLECVQDMDHENMFWYRQDPGLGLRLIYFSYDVKMKEKGDIPEGYSVSREKKERFSLILESASTNQTSMYLCASSPWARRLPGELFFGEGSRLTVL.

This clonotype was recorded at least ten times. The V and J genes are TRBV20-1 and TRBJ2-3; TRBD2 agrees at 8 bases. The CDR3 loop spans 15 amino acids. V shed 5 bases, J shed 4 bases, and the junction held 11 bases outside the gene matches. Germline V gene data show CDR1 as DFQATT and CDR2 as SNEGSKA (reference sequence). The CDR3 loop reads CSALPGLAPADTQYF. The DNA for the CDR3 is TGCAGTGCTCTCCCCGGACTAGCTCCGGCAGATACGCAGTATTTT.

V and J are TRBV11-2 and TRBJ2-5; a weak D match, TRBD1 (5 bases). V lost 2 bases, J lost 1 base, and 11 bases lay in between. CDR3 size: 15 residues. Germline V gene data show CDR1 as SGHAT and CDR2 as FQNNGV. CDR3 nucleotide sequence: TGTGCCAGCAGCTTACAGGGTCTGAGCCAAGAGACCCAGTACTTC. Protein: CASSLQGLSQETQYF.

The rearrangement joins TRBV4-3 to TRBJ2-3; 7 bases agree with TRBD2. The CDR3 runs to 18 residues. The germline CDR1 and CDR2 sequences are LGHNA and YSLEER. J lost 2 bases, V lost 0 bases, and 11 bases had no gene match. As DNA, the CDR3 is TGCGCCAGCAGCCAAGAACCCTTTGGGAGGGCCTCCACAGATACGCAGTATTTT. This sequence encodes CASSQEPFGRASTDTQYF.

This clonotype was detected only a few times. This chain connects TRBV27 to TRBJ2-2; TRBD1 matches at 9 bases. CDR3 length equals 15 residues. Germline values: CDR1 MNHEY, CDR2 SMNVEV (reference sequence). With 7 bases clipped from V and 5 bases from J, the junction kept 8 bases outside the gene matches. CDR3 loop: CASTSDRGGTGELFF. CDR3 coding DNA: TGTGCCAGCACCTCGGACAGGGGAGGGACCGGGGAGCTGTTTTTT.

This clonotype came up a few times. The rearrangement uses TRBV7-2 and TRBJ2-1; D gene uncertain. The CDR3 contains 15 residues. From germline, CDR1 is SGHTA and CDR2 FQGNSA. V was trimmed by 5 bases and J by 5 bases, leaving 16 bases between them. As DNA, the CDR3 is TGTGCCAGCAGCCCCGGGCGCGGAGCCGACAATGAGCAGTTCTTC. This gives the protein CASSPGRGADNEQFF.

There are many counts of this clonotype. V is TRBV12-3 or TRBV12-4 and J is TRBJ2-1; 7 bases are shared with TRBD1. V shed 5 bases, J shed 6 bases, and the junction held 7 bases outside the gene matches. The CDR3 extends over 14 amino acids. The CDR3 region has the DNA TGTGCCAGCAGTCCCCCCCAGGGGGTCAATGAGCAGTTCTTC. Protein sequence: CASSPPQGVNEQFF.

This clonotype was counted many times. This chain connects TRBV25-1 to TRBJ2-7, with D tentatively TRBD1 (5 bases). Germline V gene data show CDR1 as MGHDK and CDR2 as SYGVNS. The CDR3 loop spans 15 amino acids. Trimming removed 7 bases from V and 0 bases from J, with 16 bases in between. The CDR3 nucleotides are TGTGCCAGCACCGACTGGCAGGGTAGCTCCTACGAGCAGTACTTC. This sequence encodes CASTDWQGSSYEQYF.

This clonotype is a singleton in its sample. CDR3 sequence reads: CASSLGLAGYTGELFF. DNA for the CDR3: TGCGCCAGCAGCTTGGGACTAGCGGGTTACACCGGGGAGCTGTTTTTT. The chain has TRBV5-1 and TRBJ2-2; TRBD2 matches 10 bases. With V trimmed by 0 bases and J by 3 bases, 2 bases remained unmatched. This CDR3 region has 16 residues. Per the germline V gene, CDR1 is SGHRS and CDR2 is YFSETQ.

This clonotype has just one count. In nucleotides, the CDR3 is TGTGCCAGCAGCCCCCGTTTTAGCGGGCTCCCCTACGAGCAGTACTTC. Its translation: CASSPRFSGLPYEQYF. The chain is built from TRBV9 and TRBJ2-7; 7 nucleotides agree with TRBD2. The CDR3 totals 16 residues. With 4 bases clipped from V and 2 bases from J, the junction kept 12 bases outside the gene matches. Germline V CDR1 and CDR2: SGDLS, YYNGEE.

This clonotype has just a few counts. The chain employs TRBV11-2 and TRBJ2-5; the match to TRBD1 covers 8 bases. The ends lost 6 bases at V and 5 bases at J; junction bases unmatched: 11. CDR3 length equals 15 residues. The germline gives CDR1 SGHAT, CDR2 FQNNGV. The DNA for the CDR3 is TGTGCCAGCAGTTTTGGGTCGACAGGGGTGGAGACCCAGTACTTC. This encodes CASSFGSTGVETQYF.

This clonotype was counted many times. CDR3: CASTGGTRRTEAFF. Here the CDR3 DNA reads TGTGCTAGTACTGGGGGCACCCGGAGGACTGAAGCTTTCTTT. This rearrangement joins TRBV12-5 to TRBJ1-1, with D perhaps matching TRBD1 (6 bases). Trimming took 8 bases from V and 5 from J, leaving 18 bases between them. Germline assignment: CDR1 LGHNT and CDR2 FRNRAP. The CDR3 totals 14 residues.

The CDR3 DNA reads TGTGCCACCAGTGAGGCAGGGGCCACGGGTGAGCAGTTCTTC. Its protein product is CATSEAGATGEQFF. This sequence joins TRBV24-1 and TRBJ2-1; D is perhaps TRBD1 (6 bases). Germline-derived CDR1 and CDR2 are KGHDR and SFDVKD. The CDR3 extends over 14 amino acids. Trimming pared 4 bases from V and 9 bases from J, leaving 15 bases between.